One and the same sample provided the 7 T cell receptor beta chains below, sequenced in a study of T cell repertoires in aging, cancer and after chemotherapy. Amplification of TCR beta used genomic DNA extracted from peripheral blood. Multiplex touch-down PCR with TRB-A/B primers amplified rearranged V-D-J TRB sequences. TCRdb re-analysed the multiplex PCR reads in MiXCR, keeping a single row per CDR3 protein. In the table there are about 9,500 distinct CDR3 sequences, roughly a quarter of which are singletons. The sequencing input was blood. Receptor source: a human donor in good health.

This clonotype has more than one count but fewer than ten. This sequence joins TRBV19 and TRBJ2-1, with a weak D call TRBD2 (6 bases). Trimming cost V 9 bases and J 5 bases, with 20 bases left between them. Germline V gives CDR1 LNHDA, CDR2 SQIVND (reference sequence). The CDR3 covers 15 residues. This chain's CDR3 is CASTNVGLGNNEQFF. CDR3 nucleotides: TGTGCCAGCACCAATGTGGGACTGGGGAACAATGAGCAGTTCTTC.

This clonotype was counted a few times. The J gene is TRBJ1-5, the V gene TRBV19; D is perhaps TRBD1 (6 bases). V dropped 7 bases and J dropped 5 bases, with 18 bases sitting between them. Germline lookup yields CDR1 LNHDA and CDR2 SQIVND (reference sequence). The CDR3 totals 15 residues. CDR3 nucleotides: TGTGCCAGTACCCAAAGGGGGGGCTCATATCAGCCCCAGCATTTT. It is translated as CASTQRGGSYQPQHF.

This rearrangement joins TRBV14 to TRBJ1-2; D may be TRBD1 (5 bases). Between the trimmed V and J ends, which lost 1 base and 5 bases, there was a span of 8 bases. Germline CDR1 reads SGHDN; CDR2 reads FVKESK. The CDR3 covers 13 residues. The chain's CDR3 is CASSQGRGYGYTF. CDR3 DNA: TGTGCCAGCAGCCAAGGACGGGGGTATGGCTACACCTTC.

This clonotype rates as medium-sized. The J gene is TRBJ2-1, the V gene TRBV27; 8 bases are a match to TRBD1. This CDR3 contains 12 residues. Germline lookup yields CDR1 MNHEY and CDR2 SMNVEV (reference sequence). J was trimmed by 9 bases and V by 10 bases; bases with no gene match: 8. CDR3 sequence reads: CATNNQGAEQFF. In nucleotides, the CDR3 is TGTGCCACCAATAACCAGGGGGCTGAGCAGTTCTTC.

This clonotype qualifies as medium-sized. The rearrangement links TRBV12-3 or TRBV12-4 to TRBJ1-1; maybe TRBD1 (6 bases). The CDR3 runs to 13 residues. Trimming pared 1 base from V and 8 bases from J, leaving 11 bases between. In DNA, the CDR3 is TGTGCCAGCAGTTTAGGCATTACAGGGGAAGCTTTCTTT. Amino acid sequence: CASSLGITGEAFF.

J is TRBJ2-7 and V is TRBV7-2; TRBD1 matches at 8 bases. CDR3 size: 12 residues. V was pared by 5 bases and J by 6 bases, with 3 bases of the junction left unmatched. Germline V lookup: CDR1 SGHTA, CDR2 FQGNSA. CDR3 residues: CASSRTGREQYF. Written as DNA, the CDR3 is TGTGCCAGCAGCCGGACAGGGCGCGAGCAGTACTTC. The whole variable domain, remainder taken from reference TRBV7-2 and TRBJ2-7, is GAGVSQSPSNKVTEKGKDVELRCDPISGHTALYWYRQSLGQGLEFLIYFQGNSAPDKSGLPSDRFSAERTGGSVSTLTIQRTQQEDSAVYLCASSRTGREQYFGPGTRLTVT.

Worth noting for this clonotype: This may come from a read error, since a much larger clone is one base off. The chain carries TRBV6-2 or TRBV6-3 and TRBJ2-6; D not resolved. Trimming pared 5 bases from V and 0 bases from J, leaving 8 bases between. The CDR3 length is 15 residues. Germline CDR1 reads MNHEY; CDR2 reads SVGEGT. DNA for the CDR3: TGTGCCAGCAGTGAATTTAGCTCTGGGGCCAACGTCCTGACTTTC. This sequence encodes CASSEFSSGANVLTF.